The clone carrying this T cell receptor (beta chain) was counted a few times. The antigen remains undetermined. Via MiXCR, TCRdb re-called the RT-PCR reads, giving one row per CDR3 protein. The table has about 780,000 distinct CDR3 sequences, 18% seen once. This specimen comes from a study of response to subunit inactivated influenza vaccine. The study's findings and limits: Authors suggested few new T cells are recruited by each seasonal influenza vaccination.

CDR1 is SGHRS, CDR2 YFSETQ, per germline. The CDR3 contains 14 residues. V lost 0 bases, J lost 7 bases, and 11 bases lay in between. The chain joins TRBV5-1 to TRBJ2-1, with D perhaps matching TRBD1 or TRBD2 (5 bases each). The sequence came from a man in his forties or fifties who received an inactivated influenza vaccine. Sequences were derived from PBMCs from blood, sampled around 5 days after vaccination. The CDR3, as DNA: TGCGCCAGCAGCTTGGGGGGGTTTAGGAATGAGCAGTTCTTC. Amino acids: CASSLGGFRNEQFF.